The sample holds a few counts of the clone carrying this T cell receptor beta chain. Other DNA sequences in the sample encode the same CDR3. The record originates from a study of blood T cell repertoires in COVID-19. V shed 4 bases, J shed 2 bases, and the junction held 5 bases outside the gene matches. Germline values: CDR1 SGHRS, CDR2 YFSETQ. The CDR3 contains 14 residues. TCRdb's copy holds only in-frame clones and misses some; the assay was immunoSEQ multiplex PCR. In the table there are 150,000 to 200,000 clones, around 86% of which are singletons. The specimen was peripheral blood. The chain is built from TRBV5-1 and TRBJ2-7, with 8 bases matching TRBD1. This clonotype was sampled from a man aged 55 to 70 with acute or convalescent COVID-19. Here the CDR3 reads CASSLDRATYEQYF. The CDR3 DNA sequence: TGCGCCAGCAGCCTGGACAGGGCAACCTACGAGCAGTACTTC.